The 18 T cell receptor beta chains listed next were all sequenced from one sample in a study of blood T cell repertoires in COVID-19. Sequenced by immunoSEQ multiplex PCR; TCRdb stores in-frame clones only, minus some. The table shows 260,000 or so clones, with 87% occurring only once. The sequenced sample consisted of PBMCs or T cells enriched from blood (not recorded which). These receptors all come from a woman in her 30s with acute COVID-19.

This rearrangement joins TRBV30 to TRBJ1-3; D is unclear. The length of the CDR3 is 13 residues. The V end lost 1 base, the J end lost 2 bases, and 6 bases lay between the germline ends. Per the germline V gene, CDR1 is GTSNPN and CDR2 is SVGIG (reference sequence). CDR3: CAWSDSPGNTIYF. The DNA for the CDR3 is TGTGCCTGGAGTGACAGTCCTGGAAACACCATATATTTT.

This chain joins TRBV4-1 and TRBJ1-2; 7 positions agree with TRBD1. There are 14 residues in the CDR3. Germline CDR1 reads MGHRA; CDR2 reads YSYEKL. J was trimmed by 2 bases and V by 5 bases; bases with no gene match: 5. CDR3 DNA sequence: TGCGCCAGCAGCATACCGGGACAGAACTATGGCTACACCTTC. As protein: CASSIPGQNYGYTF.

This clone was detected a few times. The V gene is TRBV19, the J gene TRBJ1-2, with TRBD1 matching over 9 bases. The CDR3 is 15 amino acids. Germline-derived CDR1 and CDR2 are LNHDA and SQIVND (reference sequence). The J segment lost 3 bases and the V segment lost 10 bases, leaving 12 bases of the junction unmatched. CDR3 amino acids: CATADRGRKDYGYTF. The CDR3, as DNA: TGTGCCACCGCGGACAGGGGAAGGAAGGACTATGGCTACACCTTC.

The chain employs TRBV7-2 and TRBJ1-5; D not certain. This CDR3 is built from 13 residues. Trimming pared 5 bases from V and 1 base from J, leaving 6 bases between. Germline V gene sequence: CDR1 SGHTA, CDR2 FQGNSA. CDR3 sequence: CASSEQSNQPQHF. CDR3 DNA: TGTGCCAGCAGCGAACAGAGCAATCAGCCCCAGCATTTT.

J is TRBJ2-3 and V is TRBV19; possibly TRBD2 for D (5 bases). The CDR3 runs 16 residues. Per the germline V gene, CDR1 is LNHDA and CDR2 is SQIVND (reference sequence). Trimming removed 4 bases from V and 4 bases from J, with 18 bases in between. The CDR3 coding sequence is TGTGCCAGTAGTACGGACTCCTCAAGTGTGGCAGATACGCAGTATTTT. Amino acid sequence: CASSTDSSSVADTQYF.

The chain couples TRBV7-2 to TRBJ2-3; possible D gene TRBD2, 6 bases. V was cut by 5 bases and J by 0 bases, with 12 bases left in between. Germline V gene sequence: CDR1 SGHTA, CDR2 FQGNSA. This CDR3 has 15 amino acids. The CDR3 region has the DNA TGTGCCAGCAGCCCGTGGACTACTAGCACAGATACGCAGTATTTT. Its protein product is CASSPWTTSTDTQYF.

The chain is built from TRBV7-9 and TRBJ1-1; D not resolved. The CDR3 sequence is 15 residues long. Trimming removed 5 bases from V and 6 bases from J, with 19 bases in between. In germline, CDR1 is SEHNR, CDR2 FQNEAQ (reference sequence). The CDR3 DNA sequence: TGTGCCAGCAGCGGCGGACTTCCAGTGGCCCCTGAAGCTTTCTTT. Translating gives CASSGGLPVAPEAFF.

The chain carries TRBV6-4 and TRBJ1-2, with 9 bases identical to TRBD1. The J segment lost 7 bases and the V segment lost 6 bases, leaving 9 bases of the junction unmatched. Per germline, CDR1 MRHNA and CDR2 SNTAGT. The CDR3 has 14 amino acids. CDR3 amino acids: CASRKWTGEGGYTF. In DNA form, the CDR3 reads TGTGCCAGCAGGAAGTGGACAGGGGAGGGTGGCTACACCTTC.

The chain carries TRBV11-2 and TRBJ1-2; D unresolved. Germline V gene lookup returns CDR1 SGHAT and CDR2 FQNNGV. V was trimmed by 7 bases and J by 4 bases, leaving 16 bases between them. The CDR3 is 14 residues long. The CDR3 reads CASTPGSASYGYTF. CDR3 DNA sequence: TGTGCCAGCACCCCGGGAAGCGCTTCCTATGGCTACACCTTC.

In DNA, the CDR3 is TGTGCCAGCAGCTCCAGCTCGGGGACAGCCAACACCGGGGAGCTGTTTTTT. Protein: CASSSSSGTANTGELFF. J is TRBJ2-2 and V is TRBV7-9; the match to TRBD1 covers 7 bases. Germline V gene lookup returns CDR1 SEHNR and CDR2 FQNEAQ (reference sequence). The CDR3 loop spans 17 amino acids. V shed 4 bases and J 2 bases; nucleotides not matched to a gene: 10.

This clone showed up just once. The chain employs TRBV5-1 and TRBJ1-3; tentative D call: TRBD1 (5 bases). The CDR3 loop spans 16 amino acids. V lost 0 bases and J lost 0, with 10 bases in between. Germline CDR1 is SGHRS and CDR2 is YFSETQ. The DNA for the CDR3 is TGCGCCAGCAGCTTGGATCCAGGGTCCTCTGGAAACACCATATATTTT. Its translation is CASSLDPGSSGNTIYF.

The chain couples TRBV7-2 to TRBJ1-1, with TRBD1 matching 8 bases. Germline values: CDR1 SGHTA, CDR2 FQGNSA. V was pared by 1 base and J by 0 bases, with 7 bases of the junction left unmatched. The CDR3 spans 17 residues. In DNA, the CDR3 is TGTGCCAGCAGCTTAGATGGACAGGGTGGCGTGAACACTGAAGCTTTCTTT. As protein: CASSLDGQGGVNTEAFF.

CDR3 in DNA: TGTGCCAGCTCAGGCGACAGGGAGGGCTACACCTTC. Translation gives CASSGDREGYTF. The chain recombines TRBV18 with TRBJ1-2, with TRBD1 matching 7 bases. Germline V gene sequence: CDR1 KGHSH, CDR2 LQKENI. There are 12 residues in the CDR3. The V segment lost 5 bases and the J segment 8 bases; nucleotides outside the gene matches: 5.

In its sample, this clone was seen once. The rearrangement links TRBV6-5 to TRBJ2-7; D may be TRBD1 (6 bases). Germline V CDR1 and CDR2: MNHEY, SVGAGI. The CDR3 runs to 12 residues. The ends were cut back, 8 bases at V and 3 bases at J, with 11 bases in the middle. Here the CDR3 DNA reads TGTGCCAGCTGCCAGGGGCTCTACGAGCAGTACTTC. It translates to CASCQGLYEQYF.

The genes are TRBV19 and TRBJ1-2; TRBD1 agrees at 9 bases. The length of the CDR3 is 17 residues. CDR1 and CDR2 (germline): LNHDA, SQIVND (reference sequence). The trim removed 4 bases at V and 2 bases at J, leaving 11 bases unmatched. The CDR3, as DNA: TGTGCCAGTAGTACCTGGACCAACAGGGGGCCGAACTATGGCTACACCTTC. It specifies CASSTWTNRGPNYGYTF.

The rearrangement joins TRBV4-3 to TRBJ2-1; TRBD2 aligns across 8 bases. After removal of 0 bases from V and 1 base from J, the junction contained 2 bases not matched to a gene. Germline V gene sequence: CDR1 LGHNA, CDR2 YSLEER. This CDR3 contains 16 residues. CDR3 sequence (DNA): TGCGCCAGCAGCCAAGAACTAGCGGAGTCCTACAATGAGCAGTTCTTC. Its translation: CASSQELAESYNEQFF.

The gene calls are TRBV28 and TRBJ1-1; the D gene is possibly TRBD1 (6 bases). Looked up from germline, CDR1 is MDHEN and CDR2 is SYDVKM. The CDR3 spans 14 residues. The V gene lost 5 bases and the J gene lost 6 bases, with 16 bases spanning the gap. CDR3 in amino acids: CASSPGQTSAEAFF. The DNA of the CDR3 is TGTGCCAGCAGTCCCGGACAGACCTCGGCTGAAGCTTTCTTT. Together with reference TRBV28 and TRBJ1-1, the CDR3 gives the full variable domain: DVKVTQSSRYLVKRTGEKVFLECVQDMDHENMFWYRQDPGLGLRLIYFSYDVKMKEKGDIPEGYSVSREKKERFSLILESASTNQTSMYLCASSPGQTSAEAFFGQGTRLTVV.

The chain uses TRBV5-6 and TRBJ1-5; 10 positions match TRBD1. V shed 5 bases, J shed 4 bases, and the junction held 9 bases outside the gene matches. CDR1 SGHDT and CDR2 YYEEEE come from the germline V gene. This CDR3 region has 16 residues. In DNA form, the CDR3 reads TGTGCCAGCAGTGACTCCGGGACAGGGGATAATCAGCCCCAGCATTTT. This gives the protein CASSDSGTGDNQPQHF.